Each of the 15 T cell receptor beta chains below was sequenced from the same sample in a study of blood T cell repertoires in COVID-19. Repertoires were generated with immunoSEQ multiplex PCR, while TCRdb's copy carries only in-frame clones and drops some. The sample has around 150,000 clones; 87% are singletons. The sample consisted of peripheral blood. These receptors were collected from a woman in her sixties who had recovered from COVID-19.

The rearrangement links TRBV5-6 to TRBJ2-3; TRBD2 matches 13 bases. Germline V gene data show CDR1 as SGHDT and CDR2 as YYEEEE. The junction had 3 bases not matched to a gene; V was cut back by 2 bases and J by 0 bases. This CDR3 has 17 amino acids. The CDR3 sequence: CASSFGLAGDSTDTQYF. The CDR3 DNA is TGTGCCAGCAGCTTCGGACTAGCGGGGGACAGCACAGATACGCAGTATTTT.

V and J are TRBV15 and TRBJ1-1, with 10 bases aligning to TRBD1. J gave up 5 bases and V 9 bases, and 12 bases lay outside the gene matches. Germline CDR1 LNHNV, CDR2 YYDKDF (reference sequence). The CDR3 covers 15 residues. CDR3 DNA sequence: TGTGCCACGAGCGGGGCGACAGGGGGCGCGACTGAAGCTTTCTTT. Translating it yields CATSGATGGATEAFF.

This sequence joins TRBV4-2 and TRBJ1-2; 9 bases fit TRBD1. Germline CDR1 and CDR2: LGHNA and YNFKEQ. Trimming took 3 bases from V and 4 from J; bases not matched to a gene: 6. CDR3 size: 15 residues. Written as DNA, the CDR3 is TGTGCCAGCAGCCAGCCGGGACAGGGCGCCTATGGCTACACCTTC. This translates into CASSQPGQGAYGYTF.

V and J are TRBV18 and TRBJ2-2; 8 bases are a match to TRBD2. V shed 1 base, J shed 0 bases, and the junction held 10 bases outside the gene matches. This CDR3 spans 19 amino acids. The germline V gene has CDR1 KGHSH and CDR2 LQKENI. The CDR3 DNA reads as TGTGCCAGCTCACCACGCAGTGAGCGGGGGATAACGAACACCGGGGAGCTGTTTTTT. This encodes CASSPRSERGITNTGELFF.

The chain recombines TRBV12-3 or TRBV12-4 with TRBJ2-3, with a possible D match to TRBD2 (5 bases). The CDR3 spans 13 residues. V dropped 3 bases and J dropped 6 bases, with 10 bases sitting between them. DNA for the CDR3: TGTGCCAGCAGTTTCGGGATAGGGGATACGCAGTATTTT. Encoded protein: CASSFGIGDTQYF.

The chain is built from TRBV10-1 and TRBJ2-3; 9 bases are shared with TRBD1. The J segment lost 0 bases and the V segment lost 0 bases, leaving 7 bases of the junction unmatched. The germline V gene encodes CDR1 WNHNN and CDR2 SYGVQD (reference sequence). The CDR3 extends over 18 amino acids. This CDR3 reads CASSESGTGPYSTDTQYF. CDR3 sequence (DNA): TGCGCCAGCAGTGAGTCGGGGACAGGGCCTTATAGCACAGATACGCAGTATTTT.

The genes are TRBV10-3 and TRBJ2-2; 8 nucleotides line up with TRBD2. Germline V gene data show CDR1 as ENHRY and CDR2 as SYGVKD. After removal of 8 bases from V and 7 bases from J, the junction contained 18 bases not matched to a gene. The CDR3 runs 17 residues. CDR3: CAIGNTRTERGNGELFF. For the CDR3, the DNA is TGTGCCATCGGTAACACCCGAACTGAGCGGGGGAACGGGGAGCTGTTTTTT.

The chain couples TRBV19 to TRBJ2-3; 10 bases agree with TRBD2. V lost 5 bases to trimming and J lost 2 bases; unmatched junction nucleotides: 7. Germline V gene sequence: CDR1 LNHDA, CDR2 SQIVND (reference sequence). The CDR3 contains 16 residues. CDR3 loop: CASSLLAGALTDTQYF. The CDR3 DNA reads TGTGCCAGTAGTCTTCTAGCGGGGGCGCTCACAGATACGCAGTATTTT.

The V and J genes are TRBV28 and TRBJ1-1; TRBD1 is a possible D gene (5 bases). V lost 2 bases, J lost 2 bases, and 18 bases lay in between. Germline V lookup: CDR1 MDHEN, CDR2 SYDVKM. The CDR3 sequence is 17 residues long. The CDR3 here is CASSLSPGLASNTEAFF. In nucleotides, the CDR3 is TGTGCCAGCAGTTTAAGTCCAGGGTTGGCGTCTAACACTGAAGCTTTCTTT.

The chain uses TRBV28 and TRBJ2-7; 8 positions agree with TRBD1. V lost 6 bases and J lost 3; bases outside the gene matches: 7. CDR1 is MDHEN and CDR2 is SYDVKM in the germline V gene. The length of the CDR3 is 14 residues. DNA of the CDR3: TGTGCCAGCAGGGACCAGGGGGCCAACTACGAGCAGTACTTC. It is translated as CASRDQGANYEQYF.

The V call is TRBV28, the J call TRBJ2-7; a possible D gene is TRBD1 (6 bases). V was cut by 6 bases and J by 7 bases, with 10 bases left in between. Germline V CDR1 and CDR2: MDHEN, SYDVKM. This CDR3 is 11 amino acids long. The DNA of the CDR3 is TGTGCCAGCAGCATGAGGGGGGAGCAGTACTTC. Amino acid sequence: CASSMRGEQYF.

This clone was counted only a few times. V usage is TRBV18 and J usage is TRBJ1-6; D is possibly TRBD1 (6 bases). Germline V lookup: CDR1 KGHSH, CDR2 LQKENI. This CDR3 comprises 15 residues. Trimming cost V 2 bases and J 8 bases, with 13 bases left between them. The CDR3 region has the DNA TGTGCCAGCTCACCAACACAGGGTCGAGATTCACCCCTCCACTTT. Translation: CASSPTQGRDSPLHF.

The J gene is TRBJ2-5, the V gene TRBV7-3, with D possibly TRBD2 on 6 matching bases. The CDR3 consists of 15 residues. CDR1 is SGHTA and CDR2 is FQGTGA in the germline V gene. V lost 1 base and J lost 0, with 9 bases in between. Here the CDR3 DNA reads TGTGCCAGCAGCTTAATAGGCGGGGACCAAGAGACCCAGTACTTC. Protein product: CASSLIGGDQETQYF.

This clone was recorded a few times. This sequence joins TRBV6-5 and TRBJ1-5; TRBD1 matches at 8 bases. CDR1 is MNHEY, CDR2 SVGAGI, per germline. The CDR3 has 13 residues. The trim removed 9 bases at V and 9 bases at J, leaving 10 bases unmatched. The CDR3 DNA reads TGTGCCAGTAGGGGGACAGGCGACCGGCCCCAGCATTTT. Translated: CASRGTGDRPQHF.

The gene calls are TRBV5-1 and TRBJ2-3; maybe TRBD2 (6 bases). Germline V gene sequence: CDR1 SGHRS, CDR2 YFSETQ. The CDR3 is 14 amino acids. Deletions cut 3 bases from V and 4 bases from J, with 12 bases between. CDR3 sequence (DNA): TGCGCCAGCAGCTCGGGACTGGTACCAGATACGCAGTATTTT. Translation: CASSSGLVPDTQYF. The full variable domain, in which reference TRBV5-1 and TRBJ2-3 provide the parts outside the CDR3, is KAGVTQTPRYLIKTRGQQVTLSCSPISGHRSVSWYQQTPGQGLQFLFEYFSETQRNKGNFPGRFSGRQFSNSRSEMNVSTLELGDSALYLCASSSGLVPDTQYFGPGTRLTVL.